The source of this T cell receptor (beta chain) is a study of regulatory T cells in long-lasting Graves disease. Overall study findings and caveats: Persistent disease preferred TRBV28, TRBJ1-2 and TRBJ2-5. The persistent group shared 2,741 public clonotypes, more than the 966 shared by new patients.

In germline, CDR1 is MNHEY, CDR2 SMNVEV (reference sequence). V was clipped by 0 bases and J by 4 bases, with 7 bases between them. This CDR3 contains 14 residues. The time point: newly diagnosed GD, antithyroid drugs for less than 3 months. Preparation of the TCR library used RNA extracted from PBMCs. In building TCR beta libraries, iRepertoire HTBI primers were used together with Arm-PCR of CDR3 regions. Authors' data handling: Overall, samples carried 60 to 65 TRBV and 14 TRBJ segments. TCRdb called the multiplex PCR reads again in MiXCR, with one record for every CDR3 protein. The V and J calls and clone size come from TCRdb's table, not from the authors' own analysis. The repertoire consists of 440,000 or so distinct CDR3 sequences, with about 17% occurring once and the leading ten covering about 11%. This clonotype was detected many times. What it binds is unknown. The same specimen was also included in a second study, on T cells in Graves' hyperthyroidism and ophthalmopathy. In that study: Those patients with uncontrolled infection, other autoimmune disease, pregnancy or lactation were excluded.

V is TRBV27 and J is TRBJ1-5; D not certain. The sample was peripheral blood mononuclear cells (PBMCs), taken at new diagnosis, from a patient treated with antithyroid drugs. This receptor was obtained from a woman in her twenties or thirties with Graves disease. Written as DNA, the CDR3 is TGTGCCAGCAGTTTATCCGGCCTAAATCAGCCCCAGCATTTT. Translating gives CASSLSGLNQPQHF.